A selection of T cell receptor beta chains follows, all from one sample in a study of control samples from healthy donors and cancer patients. Clones were sequenced by immunoSEQ multiplex PCR, and TCRdb holds only the in-frame ones, with some missing. The data show approximately 60,000 clones, with less than 95% seen just once and 0.95% to 1.5% held by the top ten. Sequenced: PBMCs. The receptor set was obtained from a woman in her 50s with colorectal cancer. The CDR3 runs from the conserved cysteine through the conserved F or W. The D gene is left open where the match is weak. Size tells how often a clone was seen (once, few, many) or the class of an expanded clone, and some rows leave it out.

v_call,d_call,j_call,clone_size,cdr3_aa,cdr3_nt
TRBV29-1,TRBD1,TRBJ1-1,NA,CSAGQGASTEAFF,TGCAGCGCGGGACAGGGGGCGTCCACTGAAGCTTTCTTT
TRBV5-1,NA,TRBJ2-1,NA,CASRVLGVNEQFF,TGCGCCAGCAGGGTCCTGGGGGTCAATGAGCAGTTCTTC
TRBV25-1,NA,TRBJ1-2,NA,CASSELAGAEVGYTF,TGTGCCAGCAGTGAATTGGCGGGGGCGGAGGTTGGCTACACCTTC
TRBV6-5,NA,TRBJ1-2,NA,CASSRLGQTNYGYTF,TGTGCCAGCAGTCGCCTAGGACAAACAAACTATGGCTACACCTTC
TRBV5-1,NA,TRBJ2-5,NA,CASSYGQRETQYF,TGCGCCAGCAGCTACGGACAGAGAGAGACCCAGTACTTC
TRBV6-5,NA,TRBJ2-7,NA,CASSEPGTGGYEQYF,TGTGCCAGCAGCGAGCCGGGGACCGGGGGCTACGAGCAGTACTTC
TRBV2,TRBD1,TRBJ1-1,NA,CASIRDRDDETFF,TGTGCCAGCATTCGCGACAGGGATGATGAAACTTTCTTT
TRBV5-1,NA,TRBJ1-6,once,CASSSDSLVNSPLHF,TGCGCCAGCAGTTCCGACAGCTTAGTTAATTCACCCCTCCACTTT
TRBV11-2,TRBD1,TRBJ2-3,once,CASTIPGGVRDTQYF,TGTGCCAGCACCATCCCAGGGGGCGTACGAGATACGCAGTATTTT
TRBV30,NA,TRBJ2-7,NA,CAWSVPSERPYEQYF,TGTGCCTGGAGTGTCCCCAGCGAACGTCCCTACGAGCAGTACTTC
TRBV5-4,NA,TRBJ2-2,NA,CASSRVFGELFF,TGTGCCAGCAGCCGGGTGTTCGGGGAGCTGTTTTTT
TRBV4-1,NA,TRBJ2-7,NA,CASSQYRAAYEQYF,TGCGCCAGCAGCCAATACAGGGCTGCCTACGAGCAGTACTTC
TRBV11-2,NA,TRBJ1-1,NA,CASSPTRGPGVAFF,TGTGCCAGCAGCCCTACCAGGGGCCCGGGGGTTGCTTTCTTT
TRBV3-1/TRBV3-2,TRBD2,TRBJ2-3,NA,CASSQGLATADTQYF,TGTGCCAGCAGCCAAGGACTAGCGACCGCAGATACGCAGTATTTT
TRBV7-2,NA,TRBJ1-5,NA,CASSLVLNQPQHF,TGTGCCAGCAGCTTAGTACTCAATCAGCCCCAGCATTTT
TRBV4-1,NA,TRBJ1-2,NA,CASSLTVRGADGGYTF,TGCGCCAGCAGCCTAACTGTCAGGGGCGCCGACGGGGGCTACACCTTC
TRBV9,TRBD2,TRBJ2-7,NA,CASSVGEGDEQYF,TGTGCCAGCAGCGTAGGGGAGGGCGACGAGCAGTACTTC
TRBV30,NA,TRBJ2-7,NA,CAWSRQTGEQYF,TGTGCCTGGAGTCGACAGACGGGTGAGCAGTACTTC
TRBV6-5,NA,TRBJ1-5,NA,CASRGKGIQPQHF,TGTGCCAGCAGGGGGAAGGGAATTCAGCCCCAGCATTTT
TRBV19,NA,TRBJ2-7,NA,CASSVDLASLSYEQYF,TGTGCCAGTAGTGTAGATCTGGCGTCGCTCTCCTACGAGCAGTACTTC